Below are 15 T cell receptor beta chains sequenced from a single sample in a study of blood T cell repertoires in COVID-19. Repertoires were generated with immunoSEQ multiplex PCR, while TCRdb's copy carries only in-frame clones and drops some. The sample yields over 200,000 clones, roughly nine tenths seen once. The sample consisted of PBMCs or T cells enriched from blood (not recorded which). Receptor source: a man younger than 45 who had recovered from COVID-19.

V and J are TRBV19 and TRBJ1-1; TRBD1 might be the D (6 bases). The CDR3 is made up of 13 amino acids. Germline assignment: CDR1 LNHDA and CDR2 SQIVND (reference sequence). Between the trimmed V and J ends, which lost 10 bases and 1 base, there was a span of 13 bases. The CDR3 sequence is CATKRQENTEAFF. CDR3 nucleotide sequence: TGTGCCACAAAGCGACAGGAGAACACTGAAGCTTTCTTT.

The chain uses TRBV5-1 and TRBJ2-1; D ambiguous. This CDR3 comprises 11 residues. In germline, CDR1 is SGHRS, CDR2 YFSETQ. The V end was cut by 7 bases, the J end by 4 bases, with 6 bases between. CDR3 protein: CASSVYNEQFF. CDR3 in DNA: TGCGCCAGCTCAGTTTACAATGAGCAGTTCTTC.

The J gene is TRBJ2-2, the V gene TRBV19, with 7 bases lining up with TRBD1. The germline gives CDR1 LNHDA, CDR2 SQIVND (reference sequence). Trimming removed 6 bases from V and 3 bases from J; junction bases left unmatched: 7. The CDR3 has 15 residues. The CDR3 coding sequence is TGTGCCAGTAGCTCGACGACAGGGCACACCGGGGAGCTGTTTTTT. This encodes CASSSTTGHTGELFF.

CDR3 in amino acids: CASSVGTSGRGAYEQYF. CDR3 DNA: TGTGCCAGCAGCGTAGGGACTAGCGGGAGGGGGGCCTACGAGCAGTACTTC. The J gene is TRBJ2-7, the V gene TRBV9; 15 nucleotides align to TRBD2. The V segment lost 0 bases and the J segment 2 bases; nucleotides outside the gene matches: 3. The length of the CDR3 is 17 residues. Germline V gives CDR1 SGDLS, CDR2 YYNGEE.

The chain couples TRBV24-1 to TRBJ1-6, with D hard to call. The V end was cut by 0 bases, the J end by 12 bases, with 5 bases between. CDR1 and CDR2 from the germline V gene are KGHDR and SFDVKD. The CDR3 spans 12 residues. The CDR3 DNA reads as TGTGCCACCAGTGATTTGTTCGGACCCCTCCACTTT. Translating it yields CATSDLFGPLHF.

V is TRBV6-6 and J is TRBJ2-1, with 8 positions matching TRBD1. Germline values: CDR1 MNHNY, CDR2 SVGAGI (reference sequence). V shed 2 bases, J shed 5 bases, and the junction held 5 bases outside the gene matches. The CDR3 covers 15 residues. The CDR3 spells CASSYKGQGDNEQFF. Here the CDR3 DNA reads TGTGCCAGCAGTTACAAAGGACAGGGCGACAATGAGCAGTTCTTC.

The J gene is TRBJ1-6, the V gene TRBV2, with 7 positions matching TRBD1. The junction had 1 base not matched to a gene; V was cut back by 8 bases and J by 3 bases. Germline lookup yields CDR1 SNHLY and CDR2 FYNNEI. This CDR3 has 13 amino acids. The CDR3 loop is CASRDSYNSPLHF. In DNA, the CDR3 is TGTGCCAGCCGGGACAGCTATAATTCACCCCTCCACTTT.

This clone has only one observation. The chain links TRBV6-5 to TRBJ1-1, with a weak D call TRBD1 (6 bases). The V and J ends lost 6 bases and 4 bases respectively, with 12 bases between them. The CDR3 is 13 amino acids. Per the germline V gene, CDR1 is MNHEY and CDR2 is SVGAGI. The CDR3 spells CASRTLQGTEAFF. CDR3 bases: TGTGCCAGCAGGACATTACAGGGCACTGAAGCTTTCTTT.

The chain couples TRBV28 to TRBJ1-3; 9 positions match TRBD1. Germline values: CDR1 MDHEN, CDR2 SYDVKM. The CDR3 runs 16 residues. Trimming took 6 bases from V and 0 from J; bases not matched to a gene: 6. The CDR3 region has the DNA TGTGCCAGCAGCACAGGGGGCGTCTCCTCTGGAAACACCATATATTTT. Amino acid sequence: CASSTGGVSSGNTIYF.

This chain joins TRBV5-4 and TRBJ1-1, with D perhaps TRBD1 (5 bases). Germline V gene data show CDR1 as SGHNT and CDR2 as YYREEE (reference sequence). CDR3 length: 14 amino acids. V was pared by 0 bases and J by 5 bases, with 11 bases between. The CDR3 region is CASSLGSGVTEAFF. DNA of the CDR3: TGTGCCAGCAGCTTGGGTTCGGGGGTAACTGAAGCTTTCTTT.

The rearrangement links TRBV12-2 to TRBJ1-3. TRBV12-2 is termed a pseudogene. This CDR3 comprises 17 residues. CDR3 DNA: TGTGCAAGTCGCTTAGCTTTGGGGCGGGACTCTGGAAACACCATATATTTT. Its protein product is CASRLALGRDSGNTIYF.

V usage is TRBV15 and J usage is TRBJ2-6; no clear D gene. The CDR3 is 15 residues long. V lost 1 base and J lost 4, with 8 bases in between. Germline V gene data show CDR1 as LNHNV and CDR2 as YYDKDF (reference sequence). CDR3 coding DNA: TGTGCCACCAGCAGAGCCGGGTTAGGGGCCAACGTCCTGACTTTC. As protein: CATSRAGLGANVLTF.

The CDR3 region has the DNA TGTGCCAGCAGCCAAGATCTGGCTAGCGGGGGGCGGAGCTCCTACAATGAGCAGTTCTTC. Encoded protein: CASSQDLASGGRSSYNEQFF. V is TRBV3-1 (or the pseudogene TRBV3-2) and J is TRBJ2-1; 11 bases agree with TRBD2. V was clipped by 0 bases and J by 0 bases; unmatched bases: 10. The CDR3 consists of 20 residues. Per the germline V gene, CDR1 is LGHDT and CDR2 is YNNKEL (reference sequence).

CDR3 sequence reads: CASKRGEGWSPLHF. The CDR3 DNA is TGTGCCAGCAAAAGGGGGGAGGGATGGTCACCCCTCCACTTT. The genes are TRBV7-2 and TRBJ1-6; D perhaps matches TRBD1 (6 bases). Looked up from germline, CDR1 is SGHTA and CDR2 is FQGNSA. This CDR3 has 14 amino acids. The germline V and J ends were trimmed by 7 bases and 10 bases, with 17 bases remaining between them.

The chain is built from TRBV28 and TRBJ2-7; D might be TRBD1 (5 bases). CDR3 length: 13 residues. Germline lookup yields CDR1 MDHEN and CDR2 SYDVKM. V lost 3 bases and J 4 bases, leaving 10 bases between the germline ends. This CDR3 reads CASSLVGQYEQYF. CDR3 nucleotide sequence: TGTGCCAGCAGTTTGGTGGGGCAGTACGAGCAGTACTTC.